This T cell receptor (beta chain) was obtained from a study of T cells in Graves' hyperthyroidism and ophthalmopathy. Template material for amplifying TCR beta CDR3 regions consisted of RNA transcripts. TCR CDR3 regions were first amplified by RT-PCR with HTBI primers. TCRdb reprocessed the multiplex PCR reads with MiXCR, giving one entry per CDR3 protein. This table has about 58,000 distinct CDR3 sequences, 40% to 55% appearing once. Trimming removed 4 bases from V and 1 base from J, with 12 bases in between. The CDR3 is made up of 15 amino acids. Germline V gene sequence: CDR1 KGHDR, CDR2 SFDVKD. This clonotype occurred many times.

Sequencing was performed on blood. The sequence was collected from a woman aged 25-40 years with Graves' ophthalmopathy. The V gene is TRBV24-1, the J gene TRBJ1-1, with D uncertain. CDR3 loop: CATSDTRRGNTEAFF. In DNA form, the CDR3 reads TGTGCCACCAGTGACACGCGTCGAGGGAACACTGAAGCTTTCTTT.